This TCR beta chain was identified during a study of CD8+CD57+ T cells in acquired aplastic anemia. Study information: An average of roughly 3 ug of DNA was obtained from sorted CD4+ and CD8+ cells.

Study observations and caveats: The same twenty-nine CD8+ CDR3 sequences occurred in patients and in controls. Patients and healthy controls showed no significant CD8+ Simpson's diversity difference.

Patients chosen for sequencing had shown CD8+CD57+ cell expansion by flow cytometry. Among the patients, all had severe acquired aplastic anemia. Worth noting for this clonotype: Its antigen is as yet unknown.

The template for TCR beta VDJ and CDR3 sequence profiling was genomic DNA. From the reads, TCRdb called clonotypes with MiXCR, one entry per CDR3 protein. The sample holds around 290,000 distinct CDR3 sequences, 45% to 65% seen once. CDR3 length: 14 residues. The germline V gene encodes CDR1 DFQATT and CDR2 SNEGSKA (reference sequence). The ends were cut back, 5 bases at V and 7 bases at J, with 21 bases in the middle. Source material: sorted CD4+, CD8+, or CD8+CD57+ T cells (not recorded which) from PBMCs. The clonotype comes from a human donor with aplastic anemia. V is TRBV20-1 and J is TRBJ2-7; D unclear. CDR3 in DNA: TGCAGTGCTTCCACCGAGGACCTGTTCGATGAGCAGTACTTC. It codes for CSASTEDLFDEQYF.